A selection of T cell receptor beta chains follows, all from one sample in a study of CD8+CD57+ T cells in acquired aplastic anemia. TCRdb processed the reads anew with MiXCR; each CDR3 protein has one entry. The data contain about 150,000 distinct CDR3 sequences, about 54% of them seen just once; the ten biggest clones take up 10% to 15%. Specimen: sorted CD4+, CD8+, or CD8+CD57+ T cells (not recorded which) from PBMCs. All receptors derive from a human donor with aplastic anemia. Each CDR3 is given with its conserved first and last residue.

V gene: TRBV6-5; CDR3 length: 14; CDR3 protein: CASSYGQANYGYTF
V gene: TRBV10-2; CDR3 length: 16; CDR3 protein: CASSDGTGRRNEKLFF
V gene: TRBV6-5; CDR3 length: 15; CDR3 protein: CASSSGQLNLNIQDF
V gene: TRBV7-9; CDR3 length: 11; CDR3 protein: CASSRDTEQYF
V gene: TRBV29-1; CDR3 length: 14; CDR3 protein: CSVPVGLTYNEQFF
V gene: TRBV19; CDR3 length: 14; CDR3 protein: CASSIRGRYNEQFF
V gene: TRBV6-1; CDR3 length: 15; CDR3 protein: CASSGQGVGNQPQHF
V gene: TRBV6-1; CDR3 length: 15; CDR3 protein: CASSITLQGSYEQYF
V gene: TRBV7-4; CDR3 length: 17; CDR3 protein: CASSSIFIRTGNSPLHF
V gene: TRBV5-1; CDR3 length: 15; CDR3 protein: CASSPQGWGRRGYTF
V gene: TRBV11-2; CDR3 length: 16; CDR3 protein: CASSSFQRGSTDTQYF
V gene: TRBV27; CDR3 length: 13; CDR3 protein: CASSKTPLYGYTF
V gene: TRBV19; CDR3 length: 15; CDR3 protein: CASTPAGGQADTQYF
V gene: TRBV15; CDR3 length: 15; CDR3 protein: CATSRETGGPDEQYF
V gene: TRBV19; CDR3 length: 13; CDR3 protein: CASRGDRGGEQYF
V gene: TRBV15; CDR3 length: 15; CDR3 protein: CATTRDRGRNNEQFF
V gene: TRBV29-1; CDR3 length: 9; CDR3 protein: CSVDYPQYF
V gene: TRBV20-1; CDR3 length: 12; CDR3 protein: CSAREAPYGYTF
V gene: TRBV20-1; CDR3 length: 11; CDR3 protein: CSASRDYEQYF
V gene: TRBV11-1; CDR3 length: 17; CDR3 protein: CASSSMEGYGGVYEQYF
V gene: TRBV11-1; CDR3 length: 15; CDR3 protein: CASSPGTGGIYEQYF
V gene: TRBV6-1; CDR3 length: 15; CDR3 protein: CASRESGDSNQPQHF
V gene: TRBV2; CDR3 length: 14; CDR3 protein: CASRGRVSTDTQYF
V gene: TRBV20-1; CDR3 length: 17; CDR3 protein: CSASEGGGAGMVNEQFF
V gene: TRBV10-2; CDR3 length: 16; CDR3 protein: CASSDAGLVVVGQQFF
V gene: TRBV15; CDR3 length: 16; CDR3 protein: CATSRRQGEVGAEAIF
V gene: TRBV3-1; CDR3 length: 17; CDR3 protein: CASSQWTGTLAKGPLHF
V gene: TRBV10-3; CDR3 length: 16; CDR3 protein: CAISDLSGGAPETQYF
V gene: TRBV10-3; CDR3 length: 17; CDR3 protein: CAISGLAGRTSTDTQYF
V gene: TRBV6-1; CDR3 length: 17; CDR3 protein: CTSSARDSQVPQETQYF
V gene: TRBV20-1; CDR3 length: 13; CDR3 protein: CSASHQTDYEQYF
V gene: TRBV6-1; CDR3 length: 10; CDR3 protein: CASRQYGYTF
V gene: TRBV6-4; CDR3 length: 15; CDR3 protein: CASRDRELPYNEQFF
V gene: TRBV7-6; CDR3 length: 15; CDR3 protein: CASSAPSGGGYEQYF
V gene: TRBV9; CDR3 length: 14; CDR3 protein: CASSPHGRDTEAFF
V gene: TRBV9; CDR3 length: 14; CDR3 protein: CASSGGAVHNEQFF
V gene: TRBV19; CDR3 length: 14; CDR3 protein: CASSGSQGASGYTF
V gene: TRBV20-1; CDR3 length: 14; CDR3 protein: CSARDGGGNSPLHF